This TCR beta chain was observed in a study of T cell responses to AZD1222 COVID-19 vaccine. Findings and limits, study-wide: Clonal diversity was possibly underestimated, and the donors were mostly white British, with more females. Vaccine-associated CD4 TCRs ranged over spike, dominating at 160-218 and 743-854.

V was trimmed by 7 bases and J by 0 bases, leaving 19 bases between them. This CDR3 contains 17 residues. In germline, CDR1 is MDHEN, CDR2 SYDVKM. As to this clone: The antigen is unknown.

The repertoire was sequenced with immunoSEQ multiplex PCR; TCRdb's copy has only in-frame clones and lacks some. This sample carries roughly 82,000 clones, roughly 81% of them seen once, and the ten largest clones take roughly an eighth. The clonotype comes from an adult in good health. V gene TRBV28 combines with J gene TRBJ1-3, with no clear D. This specimen was peripheral blood, taken on day 0 of AZD1222 vaccination. In nucleotides, the CDR3 is TGTGCCAGCACCCTGCCGGGCGGCAGCGACTCTGGAAACACCATATATTTT. It specifies CASTLPGGSDSGNTIYF.